Below are 16 T cell receptor beta chains sequenced from a single sample in a study of human T cells and chemical hapten exposure. MiXCR was run by TCRdb on the RACE reads, yielding one entry per CDR3 protein. The table shows fewer than 500,000 distinct CDR3 sequences, with about 4.8% occurring only once. The time point denotes: patch test 1, 2 weeks after DPC sensitization. The sample's treatment: therapeutic diphenylcyclopropenone sensitization with weekly scalp DPC. This material consisted of whole blood, taken in connection with sensitization to the hapten diphenylcyclopropenone (DPC). These receptors were collected from a woman between 45 and 65 years old with alopecia areata. Some clones in this sample may be carry-over from other donors' samples.

This clonotype was detected many times. This chain connects TRBV6-2 or TRBV6-3 to TRBJ2-1, with 8 bases aligning to TRBD2. The CDR3 is made up of 15 amino acids. The trim removed 6 bases at V and 8 bases at J, leaving 12 bases unmatched. The V gene's germline CDR1 is MNHEY and CDR2 SVGEGT. The CDR3, as DNA: TGTGCCAGCAGCCCAGGGACTAGTAAAGGGGATGAGCAGTTCTTC. Translation gives CASSPGTSKGDEQFF.

The chain recombines TRBV24-1 with TRBJ2-2; D is ambiguous. The germline gives CDR1 KGHDR, CDR2 SFDVKD. This CDR3 region has 15 residues. V was clipped by 5 bases and J by 0 bases, with 9 bases between them. The CDR3 nucleotides read TGTGCCACCAGTGCCTTTAGTCCGAACACCGGGGAGCTGTTTTTT. Translated, it gives CATSAFSPNTGELFF.

This clonotype occurred many times. The chain joins TRBV6-5 to TRBJ2-6; D perhaps matches TRBD1 (6 bases). Germline V CDR1 and CDR2: MNHEY, SVGAGI. CDR3 length: 18 residues. The V gene lost 2 bases and the J gene lost 0 bases, with 14 bases spanning the gap. In DNA form, the CDR3 reads TGTGCCAGCAGTTACGGGGGCAGGGTGACCTCTGGGGCCAACGTCCTGACTTTC. It specifies CASSYGGRVTSGANVLTF.

This clonotype was counted many times. As DNA, the CDR3 is TGCAGTGCTCGGACAGGGGGCGCCTACGAGCAGTACTTC. Protein sequence: CSARTGGAYEQYF. The chain employs TRBV20-1 and TRBJ2-7; 11 bases match TRBD1. CDR3 length equals 13 residues. V lost 5 bases to trimming and J lost 2 bases; unmatched junction nucleotides: 2. Germline V gene sequence: CDR1 DFQATT, CDR2 SNEGSKA (reference sequence).

This clonotype was detected ten times or more. The chain links TRBV7-2 to TRBJ1-5, with 8 nucleotides matching TRBD1. J was trimmed by 7 bases and V by 5 bases; bases with no gene match: 10. The CDR3 consists of 15 residues. CDR1 SGHTA and CDR2 FQGNSA come from the germline V gene. In DNA form, the CDR3 reads TGTGCCAGCAGCCTGGACAGGGTGGGGTTGCAGCCCCAGCATTTT. It specifies CASSLDRVGLQPQHF. The full variable domain, in which reference TRBV7-2 and TRBJ1-5 provide the parts outside the CDR3, is GAGVSQSPSNKVTEKGKDVELRCDPISGHTALYWYRQSLGQGLEFLIYFQGNSAPDKSGLPSDRFSAERTGGSVSTLTIQRTQQEDSAVYLCASSLDRVGLQPQHFGDGTRLSIL.

This clonotype was seen only a few times. The rearrangement links TRBV2 to TRBJ2-1; D gene unclear. CDR1 and CDR2 from the germline V gene are SNHLY and FYNNEI. The V gene lost 1 base and the J gene lost 10 bases, with 11 bases spanning the gap. The CDR3 runs 13 residues. In DNA form, the CDR3 reads TGTGCCAGCAGTGAAGTGAGGCCCGAGGAGCAGTTCTTC. It is translated as CASSEVRPEEQFF.

This clonotype came up many times. The V call is TRBV28, the J call TRBJ1-6, with D uncertain. The CDR3 consists of 16 residues. Germline V CDR1 and CDR2: MDHEN, SYDVKM. V lost 1 base to trimming and J lost 2 bases, with 9 bases between them. DNA for the CDR3: TGTGCCAGCAGTTTATTGGGGAAAACCTATAATTCACCCCTCCACTTT. This gives the protein CASSLLGKTYNSPLHF.

This clonotype was recorded many times. The chain carries TRBV29-1 and TRBJ2-5; D unresolved. The CDR3 contains 12 residues. Germline V CDR1 and CDR2: SQVTM, ANQGSEA. The V gene lost 7 bases and the J gene lost 2 bases, with 11 bases spanning the gap. The CDR3 DNA sequence: TGCAGCGGCAGCATTATACAAGAGACCCAGTACTTC. The encoded protein is CSGSIIQETQYF.

This clonotype has a count of ten or more. The CDR3 sequence: CASSLVGGENIQYF. The CDR3 DNA follows: TGTGCCAGCAGCTTAGTTGGAGGGGAAAACATTCAGTACTTC. This chain links TRBV7-2 with TRBJ2-4, with a weak D call TRBD2 (6 bases). This CDR3 region has 14 residues. Deletions cut 1 base from V and 5 bases from J, with 9 bases between. Germline lookup yields CDR1 SGHTA and CDR2 FQGNSA.

This clonotype has at least ten counts. This chain links TRBV18 with TRBJ1-5, with a possible D match to TRBD1 (6 bases). Germline V CDR1 and CDR2: KGHSH, LQKENI. Trimming cost V 4 bases and J 0 bases, with 7 bases left between them. This CDR3 has 14 residues. CDR3 sequence: CASSRQVSNQPQHF. CDR3 bases: TGTGCCAGCTCACGACAGGTTAGCAATCAGCCCCAGCATTTT.

Only a few counts were recorded for this clonotype. The CDR3 reads CASSFAKRRLSSYEQYF. CDR3 nucleotides: TGTGCCAGCTCTTTTGCCAAACGGAGGCTGAGCTCCTACGAGCAGTACTTC. The V and J genes are TRBV18 and TRBJ2-7, with a weak D call TRBD2 (5 bases). From germline, CDR1 is KGHSH and CDR2 LQKENI. There are 17 residues in the CDR3. The ends were cut back, 6 bases at V and 0 bases at J, with 21 bases in the middle.

This clonotype was recorded at least ten times. The chain uses TRBV13 and TRBJ2-1; the D gene is possibly TRBD2 (7 bases). From germline, CDR1 is PRHDT and CDR2 FYEKMQ (reference sequence). The CDR3 contains 11 residues. V was cut by 10 bases and J by 13 bases, with 17 bases left in between. For the CDR3, the DNA is TGTGCCACTCAGGCGGGGGCGCATCAGTTCTTC. Amino acids: CATQAGAHQFF.

This clonotype has only a few counts. The chain is built from TRBV9 and TRBJ1-2; 9 bases are shared with TRBD1. The CDR3 contains 14 residues. V lost 2 bases and J lost 8; bases outside the gene matches: 7. From germline, CDR1 is SGDLS and CDR2 YYNGEE. CDR3 protein: CASSVAQGALGYTF. CDR3 DNA: TGTGCCAGCAGCGTGGCACAGGGGGCCTTAGGCTACACCTTC.

Only a few counts were recorded for this clonotype. The rearrangement uses TRBV2 and TRBJ2-7; 7 positions match TRBD1. V was pared by 6 bases and J by 7 bases, with 9 bases of the junction left unmatched. Looked up from germline, CDR1 is SNHLY and CDR2 is FYNNEI. The CDR3 length is 13 residues. The DNA for the CDR3 is TGTGCCAGCAGCGACTTAAGGGGGCTTGAGCAGTACTTC. As protein: CASSDLRGLEQYF.

Ten or more counts support this clonotype. The chain is built from TRBV6-5 and TRBJ2-5; 7 nucleotides match TRBD2. With 0 bases clipped from V and 5 bases from J, the junction kept 0 bases outside the gene matches. From germline, CDR1 is MNHEY and CDR2 SVGAGI. The CDR3 has 13 residues. The CDR3 DNA reads as TGTGCCAGCAGTTACTCGGGGGGGGAGACCCAGTACTTC. Amino acids: CASSYSGGETQYF.

This clonotype has a count of ten or more. This chain connects TRBV7-2 to TRBJ1-1; TRBD1 might be the D (6 bases). V lost 4 bases, J lost 0 bases, and 15 bases lay in between. The CDR3 extends over 16 amino acids. The germline CDR1 and CDR2 sequences are SGHTA and FQGNSA. Here the CDR3 reads CASSSEPGAVNTEAFF. The CDR3 region has the DNA TGTGCCAGCAGCTCCGAGCCAGGGGCCGTGAACACTGAAGCTTTCTTT.